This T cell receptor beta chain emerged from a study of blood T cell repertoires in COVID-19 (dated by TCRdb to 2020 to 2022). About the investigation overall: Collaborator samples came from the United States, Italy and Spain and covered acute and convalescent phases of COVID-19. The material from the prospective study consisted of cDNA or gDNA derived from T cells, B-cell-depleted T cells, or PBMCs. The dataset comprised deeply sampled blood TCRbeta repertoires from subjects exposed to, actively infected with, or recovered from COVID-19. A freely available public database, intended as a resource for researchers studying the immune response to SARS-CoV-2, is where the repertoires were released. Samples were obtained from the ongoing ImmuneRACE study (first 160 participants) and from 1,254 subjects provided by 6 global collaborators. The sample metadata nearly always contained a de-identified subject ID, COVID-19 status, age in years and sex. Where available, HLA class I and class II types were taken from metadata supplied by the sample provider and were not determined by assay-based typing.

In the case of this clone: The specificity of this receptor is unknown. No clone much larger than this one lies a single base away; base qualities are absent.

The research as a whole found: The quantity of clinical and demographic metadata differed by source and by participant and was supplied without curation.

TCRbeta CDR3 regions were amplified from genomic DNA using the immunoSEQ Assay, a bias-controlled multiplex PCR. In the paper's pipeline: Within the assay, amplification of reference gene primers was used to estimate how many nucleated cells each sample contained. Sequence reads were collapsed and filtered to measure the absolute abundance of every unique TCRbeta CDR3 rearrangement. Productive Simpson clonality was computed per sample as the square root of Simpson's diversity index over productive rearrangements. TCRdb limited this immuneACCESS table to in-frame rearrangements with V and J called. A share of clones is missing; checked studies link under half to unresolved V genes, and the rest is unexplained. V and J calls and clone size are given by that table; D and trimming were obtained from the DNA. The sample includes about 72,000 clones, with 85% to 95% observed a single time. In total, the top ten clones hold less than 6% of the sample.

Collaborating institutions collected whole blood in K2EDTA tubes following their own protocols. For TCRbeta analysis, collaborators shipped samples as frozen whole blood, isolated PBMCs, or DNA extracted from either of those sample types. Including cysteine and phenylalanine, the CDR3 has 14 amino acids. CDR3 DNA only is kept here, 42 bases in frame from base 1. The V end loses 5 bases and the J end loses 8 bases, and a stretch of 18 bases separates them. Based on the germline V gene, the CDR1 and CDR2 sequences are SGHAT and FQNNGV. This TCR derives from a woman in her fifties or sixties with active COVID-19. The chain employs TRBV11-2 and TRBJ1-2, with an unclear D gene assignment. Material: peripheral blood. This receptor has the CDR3 CASSALRGLRGYTF. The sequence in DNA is TGTGCCAGCAGCGCCCTCCGAGGGTTGAGGGGCTACACCTTC. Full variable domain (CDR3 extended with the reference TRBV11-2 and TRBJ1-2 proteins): EAGVAQSPRYKIIEKRQSVAFWCNPISGHATLYWYQQILGQGPKLLIQFQNNGVVDDSQLPKDRFSAERLKGVDSTLKIQPAKLEDSAVYLCASSALRGLRGYTFGSGTRLTVV.